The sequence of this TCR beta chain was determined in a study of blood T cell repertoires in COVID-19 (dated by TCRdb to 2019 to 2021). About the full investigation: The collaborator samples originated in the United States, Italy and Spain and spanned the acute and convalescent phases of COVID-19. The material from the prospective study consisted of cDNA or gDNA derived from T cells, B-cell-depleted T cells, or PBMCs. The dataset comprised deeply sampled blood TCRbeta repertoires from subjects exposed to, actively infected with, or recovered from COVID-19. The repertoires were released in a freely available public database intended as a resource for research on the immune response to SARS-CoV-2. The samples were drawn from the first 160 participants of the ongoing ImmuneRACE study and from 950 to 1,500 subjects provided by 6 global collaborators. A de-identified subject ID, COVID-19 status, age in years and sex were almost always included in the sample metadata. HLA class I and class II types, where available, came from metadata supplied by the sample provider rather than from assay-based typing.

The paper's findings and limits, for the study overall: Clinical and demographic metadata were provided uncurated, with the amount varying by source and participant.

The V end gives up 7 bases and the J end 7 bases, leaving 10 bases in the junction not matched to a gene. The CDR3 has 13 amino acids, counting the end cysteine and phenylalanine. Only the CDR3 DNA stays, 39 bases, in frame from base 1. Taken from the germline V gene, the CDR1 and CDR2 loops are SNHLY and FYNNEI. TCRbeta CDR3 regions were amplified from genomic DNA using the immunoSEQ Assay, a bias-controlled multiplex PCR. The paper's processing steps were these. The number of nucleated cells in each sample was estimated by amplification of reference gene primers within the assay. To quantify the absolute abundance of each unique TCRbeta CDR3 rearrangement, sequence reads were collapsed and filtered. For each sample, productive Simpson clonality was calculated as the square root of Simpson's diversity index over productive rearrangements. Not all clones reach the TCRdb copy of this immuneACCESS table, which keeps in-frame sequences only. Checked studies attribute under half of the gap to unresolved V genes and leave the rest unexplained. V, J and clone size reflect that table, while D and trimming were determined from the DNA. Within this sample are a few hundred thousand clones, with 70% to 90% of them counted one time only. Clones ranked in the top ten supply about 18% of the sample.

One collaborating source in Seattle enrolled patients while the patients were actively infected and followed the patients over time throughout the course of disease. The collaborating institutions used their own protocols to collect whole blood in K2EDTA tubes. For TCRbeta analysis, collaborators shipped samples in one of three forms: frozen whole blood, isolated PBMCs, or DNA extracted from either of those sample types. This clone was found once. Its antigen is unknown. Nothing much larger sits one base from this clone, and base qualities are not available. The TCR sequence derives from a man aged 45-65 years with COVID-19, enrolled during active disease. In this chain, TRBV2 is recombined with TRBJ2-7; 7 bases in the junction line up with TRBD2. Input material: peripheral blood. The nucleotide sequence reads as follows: TGTGCCAGCAACCAGGGAGGGGATTATGAGCAGTACTTC. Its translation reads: CASNQGGDYEQYF. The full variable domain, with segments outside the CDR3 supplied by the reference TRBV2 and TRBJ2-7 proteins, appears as EPEVTQTPSHQVTQMGQEVILRCVPISNHLYFYWYRQILGQKVEFLVSFYNNEISEKSEIFDDQFSVERPDGSNFTLKIRSTKLEDSAMYFCASNQGGDYEQYFGPGTRLTVT.